The source of this T cell receptor beta chain is a study of T cells in tuberculosis. Whole-study context: In South Africa, adults with active tuberculosis were compared with IGRA-negative and latently infected IGRA-positive adolescents. Samples predate treatment or fall within its first 7 days.

Trimming shortened V by 0 bases and J by 8 bases, and 6 bases separated the two germline ends. The CDR3 is 13 amino acids. Germline V gives CDR1 SGHDT, CDR2 YYEEEE. Sample time point: new active TB diagnosis, blood taken before or within 7 days of starting treatment. A single count supports this clone. Measured with immunoSEQ multiplex PCR; TCRdb has only the in-frame clones, and not every one. Of roughly 34,000 clones listed, approximately 93% are singletons. The TCR originated in an adult with tuberculosis. The sequencing used PBMCs, collected at tuberculosis diagnosis. The rearrangement uses TRBV5-6 and TRBJ1-6; D might be TRBD1 (6 bases). The CDR3 reads CASSLDRDSPLHF. The CDR3 region has the DNA TGTGCCAGCAGCTTGGACAGGGATTCACCCCTCCACTTT.